This passage covers 17 T cell receptor beta chains from one sample sequenced in a study of immune evolution from preneoplasia to lung adenocarcinoma. Clones were sequenced by immunoSEQ multiplex PCR, and TCRdb holds only the in-frame ones, with some missing. The data contain around 4,000 clones, about 82% of them singletons. The sequenced material came from FFPE minimally invasive lung adenocarcinoma tissue. Receptors originate from a person between 65 and 79 years old with lung adenocarcinoma.

V usage is TRBV7-3 and J usage is TRBJ2-2; D is possibly TRBD1 (5 bases). This CDR3 comprises 17 residues. Trimming took 0 bases from V and 0 from J, leaving 11 bases between them. The germline V gene has CDR1 SGHTA and CDR2 FQGTGA. The CDR3 protein is CASSLTRTRANTGELFF. The CDR3 bases are TGTGCCAGCAGCTTAACTAGGACAAGGGCGAACACCGGGGAGCTGTTTTTT.

This clone was recorded once. The chain is built from TRBV6-1 and TRBJ1-5; tentatively, D is TRBD1 (5 bases). Trimming removed 4 bases from V and 1 base from J, with 11 bases in between. The CDR3 consists of 15 residues. The germline gives CDR1 MNHNS, CDR2 SASEGT. Written as DNA, the CDR3 is TGTGCCAGCAGTGGAGGGGTGCTGAGCAATCAGCCCCAGCATTTT. Protein: CASSGGVLSNQPQHF.

The chain carries TRBV10-3 and TRBJ1-1; 7 bases match TRBD1. CDR1 is ENHRY, CDR2 SYGVKD, per germline. Losses at the gene ends were 0 bases for V and 0 bases for J; bases not matched to a gene: 1. The CDR3 sequence is 15 residues long. The CDR3 DNA reads TGTGCCATCAGTGAGTCGGGGACAGTGAACACTGAAGCTTTCTTT. Amino acids: CAISESGTVNTEAFF.

V and J are TRBV7-2 and TRBJ2-2; 9 bases align to TRBD1. The CDR3 is 17 amino acids. The V gene's germline CDR1 is SGHTA and CDR2 FQGNSA. Trimming cost V 0 bases and J 6 bases; bases outside gene matches: 8. The CDR3 is CASSLAPPGQGAGELFF. CDR3 sequence (DNA): TGTGCCAGCAGCTTAGCTCCTCCGGGACAGGGAGCCGGGGAGCTGTTTTTT.

A word on this clone: Other nucleotide sequences from this sample produce the same CDR3. The V call is TRBV6-1, the J call TRBJ1-5; weak D call: TRBD1 (5 bases). V lost 0 bases to trimming and J lost 7 bases, with 10 bases between them. This CDR3 contains 14 residues. Germline lookup yields CDR1 MNHNS and CDR2 SASEGT. The CDR3 is CASSEAGGAQPQHF. Here the CDR3 DNA reads TGTGCCAGCAGTGAAGCGGGAGGGGCCCAGCCCCAGCATTTT.

The rearrangement uses TRBV7-9 and TRBJ1-5; no firm D call. The CDR3 is 17 residues long. Germline V gene data show CDR1 as SEHNR and CDR2 as FQNEAQ (reference sequence). The V gene lost 5 bases and the J gene lost 4 bases, with 21 bases spanning the gap. The CDR3, as DNA: TGTGCCAGCAGCATGTCCCCACAGCGATACCCTAATCAGCCCCAGCATTTT. Translation: CASSMSPQRYPNQPQHF.

The V and J genes are TRBV19 and TRBJ1-2; no firm D call. Trimming pared 5 bases from V and 4 bases from J, leaving 17 bases between. Germline V gene data show CDR1 as LNHDA and CDR2 as SQIVND (reference sequence). The CDR3 contains 15 residues. The CDR3 region has the DNA TGTGCCAGTAGTCGCAGCCATGGCAGTCCCTATGGCTACACCTTC. It codes for CASSRSHGSPYGYTF. The variable domain in full, with the rest retrieved from reference TRBV19 and TRBJ1-2, is DGGITQSPKYLFRKEGQNVTLSCEQNLNHDAMYWYRQDPGQGLRLIYYSQIVNDFQKGDIAEGYSVSREKKESFPLTVTSAQKNPTAFYLCASSRSHGSPYGYTFGSGTRLTVV.

This clone has just a few counts. This chain links TRBV6-4 with TRBJ2-1, with 12 bases lining up with TRBD2. The CDR3 totals 14 residues. Germline loops: CDR1 MRHNA, CDR2 SNTAGT. Unmatched junction bases numbered 0, after V lost 2 bases and J lost 7 bases. DNA for the CDR3: TGTGCCAGCAGTGACGGGACTAGCGGGAATGAGCAGTTCTTC. Encoded protein: CASSDGTSGNEQFF.

The V gene is TRBV28, the J gene TRBJ2-1; a possible D gene is TRBD2 (6 bases). CDR1 is MDHEN and CDR2 is SYDVKM in the germline V gene. The CDR3 loop spans 15 amino acids. V was trimmed by 6 bases and J by 7 bases, leaving 19 bases between them. CDR3 loop: CASSRSSARGNEQFF. CDR3 coding DNA: TGTGCCAGCAGCCGCTCTAGCGCACGAGGGAATGAGCAGTTCTTC.

The CDR3 DNA reads as TGCGCCAGCAGCTTGGCCTCGGGAATACTATATGGCTACACCTTC. It codes for CASSLASGILYGYTF. The genes are TRBV5-1 and TRBJ1-2; D is undetermined. The CDR3 spans 15 residues. Germline V gene data show CDR1 as SGHRS and CDR2 as YFSETQ. V was pared by 0 bases and J by 5 bases, with 14 bases between. The complete variable domain, with remaining parts taken from reference TRBV5-1 and TRBJ1-2, reads KAGVTQTPRYLIKTRGQQVTLSCSPISGHRSVSWYQQTPGQGLQFLFEYFSETQRNKGNFPGRFSGRQFSNSRSEMNVSTLELGDSALYLCASSLASGILYGYTFGSGTRLTVV.

The chain is built from TRBV6-6 and TRBJ1-5; D unresolved. The CDR3 sequence is 15 residues long. The germline V gene has CDR1 MNHNY and CDR2 SVGAGI (reference sequence). With 6 bases removed from V and 5 bases from J, the gap between germline ends came to 17 bases. This CDR3 is CASSRPREGHQPQHF. In DNA form, the CDR3 reads TGTGCCAGCAGCCGACCCCGGGAAGGGCATCAGCCCCAGCATTTT.

The chain is built from TRBV10-3 and TRBJ1-1, with D possibly being TRBD1 (6 bases). The V gene's germline CDR1 is ENHRY and CDR2 SYGVKD. Trimming took 7 bases from V and 0 from J, leaving 27 bases between them. The CDR3 has 19 residues. CDR3: CAIKDGGQSQSSMNTEAFF. CDR3 nucleotide sequence: TGTGCCATCAAGGATGGGGGGCAGTCTCAATCCAGCATGAACACTGAAGCTTTCTTT.

The chain joins TRBV6-1 to TRBJ2-3, with 12 positions matching TRBD2. Germline V CDR1 and CDR2: MNHNS, SASEGT. V lost 11 bases, J lost 6 bases, and 9 bases stayed unmatched. The CDR3 length is 14 residues. The chain's CDR3 is CASSSGGGEDTQYF. The CDR3 DNA is TGTGCCTCCTCTAGCGGGGGGGGCGAGGATACGCAGTATTTT.

The genes are TRBV4-2 and TRBJ2-2; 10 bases line up with TRBD2. Germline trimming cut 6 bases from V and 1 base from J; bases unmatched to any gene: 8. The CDR3 runs to 17 residues. Germline V gives CDR1 LGHNA, CDR2 YNFKEQ. The CDR3 sequence is CASRRTSGAENTGELFF. The CDR3 DNA sequence: TGTGCCAGCAGGCGAACTAGCGGGGCGGAGAACACCGGGGAGCTGTTTTTT.

The V and J genes are TRBV6-4 and TRBJ2-6, with D uncertain. With 0 bases removed from V and 4 bases from J, the gap between germline ends came to 4 bases. Germline values: CDR1 MRHNA, CDR2 SNTAGT. The CDR3 sequence is 14 residues long. CDR3 sequence (DNA): TGTGCCAGCAGTGACTCACGGGGGGCCAACGTCCTGACTTTC. It codes for CASSDSRGANVLTF.

A few counts support this clone. V usage is TRBV7-8 and J usage is TRBJ2-7; 11 bases fit TRBD2. There are 18 residues in the CDR3. Germline CDR1 and CDR2: SGHVS and FQNEAQ. V was pared by 4 bases and J by 0 bases, with 11 bases of the junction left unmatched. CDR3 region: CASSSRTSGGYSSYEQYF. The CDR3 DNA is TGTGCCAGCAGCTCCCGAACTAGCGGGGGTTACAGCTCCTACGAGCAGTACTTC. The whole variable domain, filled in from reference TRBV7-8 and TRBJ2-7, reads GAGVSQSPRYKVAKRGQDVALRCDPISGHVSLFWYQQALGQGPEFLTYFQNEAQLDKSGLPSDRFFAERPEGSVSTLKIQRTQQEDSAVYLCASSSRTSGGYSSYEQYFGPGTRLTVT.

The gene calls are TRBV29-1 and TRBJ2-3; TRBD2 might be the D (5 bases). This CDR3 comprises 15 residues. Germline CDR1 reads SQVTM; CDR2 reads ANQGSEA. V was cut by 1 base and J by 1 base, with 12 bases left in between. In DNA form, the CDR3 reads TGCAGCGTTGAAGTTAGGGCGAGGGGCACAGATACGCAGTATTTT. It translates to CSVEVRARGTDTQYF.